Shown below are 19 T cell receptor beta chains from a single sample sequenced in a study of T cells in Graves' hyperthyroidism and ophthalmopathy. TCR beta CDR3 regions were amplified from RNA. Carried out on the TCR CDR3, a first-round RT-PCR used the HTBI primer set. TCRdb re-analysed the multiplex PCR reads in MiXCR, keeping a single row per CDR3 protein. The profile shows under 400,000 distinct CDR3 sequences, over 15% of them singletons. The specimen sequenced was blood. These receptors were taken from a man aged 25 to 40 with Graves' hyperthyroidism.

This rearrangement joins TRBV6-1 to TRBJ1-4; possibly TRBD1 for D (5 bases). Per the germline V gene, CDR1 is MNHNS and CDR2 is SASEGT. The V and J ends lost 6 bases and 6 bases respectively, with 11 bases between them. CDR3 size: 13 residues. The CDR3 DNA reads as TGTGCCAGCAGCGAGGAGACAGATGAAAAACTGTTTTTT. Protein: CASSEETDEKLFF.

The table lists this clonotype with many counts. J is TRBJ2-3 and V is TRBV2, with a possible D match to TRBD1 (5 bases). The CDR3 extends over 14 amino acids. Deletions cut 2 bases from V and 4 bases from J, with 10 bases between. Germline CDR1 and CDR2: SNHLY and FYNNEI. Here the CDR3 reads CASSEPTEADTQYF. The CDR3 DNA reads as TGTGCCAGCAGTGAACCGACAGAGGCAGATACGCAGTATTTT.

There are many counts of this clonotype. In DNA form, the CDR3 reads TGTGCCAGCAGCTTCTTCCGAAACACTGAAGCTTTCTTT. Translated: CASSFFRNTEAFF. V usage is TRBV11-2 and J usage is TRBJ1-1; no clear D gene. The germline CDR1 and CDR2 sequences are SGHAT and FQNNGV. The CDR3 covers 13 residues. V was trimmed by 3 bases and J by 2 bases, leaving 7 bases between them.

This clonotype has at least ten counts. This chain uses TRBV10-1 with TRBJ2-1, with 9 bases aligning to TRBD2. In germline, CDR1 is WNHNN, CDR2 SYGVQD (reference sequence). The CDR3 runs to 15 residues. V was clipped by 3 bases and J by 4 bases; unmatched bases: 4. CDR3 protein: CASSDGSGSYNEQFF. For the CDR3, the DNA is TGCGCCAGCAGTGATGGTAGCGGGAGTTACAATGAGCAGTTCTTC.

This clonotype was counted a few times. V and J are TRBV5-1 and TRBJ2-1; TRBD2 matches 11 bases. J gave up 6 bases and V 4 bases, and 12 bases lay outside the gene matches. Germline CDR1 is SGHRS and CDR2 is YFSETQ. The CDR3 has 17 residues. The CDR3 nucleotides read TGCGCCAGCAGCGCTGGGACTAGCGGCTGGCGGGCCAATGAGCAGTTCTTC. Protein sequence: CASSAGTSGWRANEQFF. Full variable domain (rest looked up from reference TRBV5-1 and TRBJ2-1): KAGVTQTPRYLIKTRGQQVTLSCSPISGHRSVSWYQQTPGQGLQFLFEYFSETQRNKGNFPGRFSGRQFSNSRSEMNVSTLELGDSALYLCASSAGTSGWRANEQFFGPGTRLTVL.

There are many counts of this clonotype. The V call is TRBV27, the J call TRBJ2-7; 8 bases align to TRBD2. The V gene end was trimmed by 5 bases and the J gene end by 0 bases; junction bases not matched to a gene: 6. This CDR3 is 15 amino acids long. CDR1 is MNHEY, CDR2 SMNVEV, per germline (reference sequence). The CDR3 region has the DNA TGTGCCAGCAGTAGCTCGGGACTAGTCTCCTACGAGCAGTACTTC. As protein: CASSSSGLVSYEQYF.

The chain recombines TRBV11-2 with TRBJ1-3; D is unclear. This CDR3 has 15 amino acids. The germline gives CDR1 SGHAT, CDR2 FQNNGV. The V gene lost 0 bases and the J gene lost 4 bases, with 10 bases spanning the gap. The CDR3 reads CASSLDPRSGNTIYF. The CDR3 coding sequence is TGTGCCAGCAGCTTAGATCCCAGGTCCGGAAACACCATATATTTT.

This clonotype came up many times. This rearrangement joins TRBV3-1 to TRBJ2-1; 14 nucleotides agree with TRBD2. The CDR3 is 15 amino acids. From germline, CDR1 is LGHDT and CDR2 YNNKEL (reference sequence). Trimming at V came to 6 bases and at J to 8 bases, leaving 6 bases not matched to a gene. Here the CDR3 DNA reads TGTGCCAGCAGGGTGGGGACTAGCGGGAGTGATGAGCAGTTCTTC. Protein product: CASRVGTSGSDEQFF.

This clonotype was counted ten times or more. The rearrangement uses TRBV4-1 and TRBJ2-7; TRBD2 agrees at 9 bases. V shed 1 base and J 5 bases; nucleotides not matched to a gene: 3. The CDR3 contains 14 residues. The germline V gene has CDR1 MGHRA and CDR2 YSYEKL. The CDR3 coding sequence is TGCGCCAGCAGCCAAGGTCCTAGCGGGGACGAGCAGTACTTC. Translating it yields CASSQGPSGDEQYF.

This clonotype occurred many times. The rearrangement uses TRBV27 and TRBJ2-1; D is undetermined. CDR1 and CDR2 from the germline V gene are MNHEY and SMNVEV (reference sequence). The CDR3 has 15 residues. V gave up 7 bases and J gave up 0 bases, with 13 bases separating them. The CDR3 DNA reads TGTGCCAGCACCTCTGACCGAATCTCCTACAATGAGCAGTTCTTC. It encodes CASTSDRISYNEQFF.

This clonotype came up many times. V usage is TRBV30 and J usage is TRBJ1-2, with TRBD1 as a possible D gene (6 bases). Trimming stripped 5 bases from V and 4 bases from J, with 20 bases between. The CDR3 spans 15 residues. Germline V gene lookup returns CDR1 GTSNPN and CDR2 SVGIG (reference sequence). The chain's CDR3 is CAWEPTGTTRYGYTF. DNA for the CDR3: TGTGCCTGGGAACCCACAGGGACTACCCGCTATGGCTACACCTTC. The variable domain in full, completed from reference TRBV30 and TRBJ1-2, reads SQTIHQWPATLVQPVGSPLSLECTVEGTSNPNLYWYRQAAGRGLQLLFYSVGIGQISSEVPQNLSASRPQDRQFILSSKKLLLSDSGFYLCAWEPTGTTRYGYTFGSGTRLTVV.

In its sample, this clonotype was seen many times. The chain links TRBV2 to TRBJ2-5, with 10 bases aligning to TRBD2. Trimming took 0 bases from V and 3 from J; bases not matched to a gene: 1. Germline V CDR1 and CDR2: SNHLY, FYNNEI. This CDR3 is built from 15 residues. CDR3: CASSEALAGKETQYF. The CDR3 nucleotides read TGTGCCAGCAGTGAAGCACTAGCGGGGAAAGAGACCCAGTACTTC.

This chain links TRBV19 with TRBJ1-6, with D hard to call. Trimming cost V 3 bases and J 5 bases, with 8 bases left between them. The CDR3 is made up of 14 amino acids. Germline assignment: CDR1 LNHDA and CDR2 SQIVND (reference sequence). CDR3 amino acids: CASSMSWDNSPLHF. Here the CDR3 DNA reads TGTGCCAGTAGTATGAGTTGGGATAATTCACCCCTCCACTTT.

This clonotype appeared a few times. This chain's CDR3 is CASSAARSPLHF. CDR3 bases: TGTGCCAGCAGCGCGGCCCGCTCACCCCTCCACTTT. The J gene is TRBJ1-6, the V gene TRBV9; no reliable D call. V was trimmed by 3 bases and J by 10 bases, leaving 8 bases between them. Germline V gives CDR1 SGDLS, CDR2 YYNGEE. This CDR3 is built from 12 residues.

This rearrangement joins TRBV7-9 to TRBJ2-1, with D tentatively TRBD1 or TRBD2 (5 bases each). Trimming took 5 bases from V and 8 from J, leaving 25 bases between them. CDR1 SEHNR and CDR2 FQNEAQ come from the germline V gene (reference sequence). The CDR3 loop spans 17 amino acids. The CDR3 region has the DNA TGTGCCAGCAGCCGAGGACAAAGCGGCCGGGCGGTGGATGAGCAGTTCTTC. Protein: CASSRGQSGRAVDEQFF.

The rearrangement uses TRBV19 and TRBJ2-7; either TRBD1 or TRBD2 may fit D (5 bases each). The V gene lost 6 bases and the J gene lost 2 bases, with 17 bases spanning the gap. Germline lookup yields CDR1 LNHDA and CDR2 SQIVND (reference sequence). CDR3 length equals 15 residues. CDR3 sequence (DNA): TGTGCCAGTAGAGGGACGACAGAGCCCCCCTACGAGCAGTACTTC. It specifies CASRGTTEPPYEQYF.

The chain is built from TRBV5-1 and TRBJ2-7; TRBD2 agrees at 11 bases. The germline gives CDR1 SGHRS, CDR2 YFSETQ. Unmatched junction bases numbered 6, after V lost 4 bases and J lost 3 bases. CDR3 length equals 15 residues. The DNA of the CDR3 is TGCGCCAGCAGCCCGGCGACTAGCGGGAACTACGAGCAGTACTTC. It yields the protein CASSPATSGNYEQYF.

This clonotype was observed at least ten times. The chain links TRBV5-1 to TRBJ2-2; 8 bases agree with TRBD1. The trim removed 3 bases at V and 4 bases at J, leaving 8 bases unmatched. Germline CDR1 SGHRS, CDR2 YFSETQ. CDR3 length: 16 residues. The CDR3 region is CASSWNGQGTTGELFF. CDR3 DNA: TGCGCCAGCAGCTGGAACGGACAGGGTACCACCGGGGAGCTGTTTTTT.

This rearrangement joins TRBV7-2 to TRBJ2-1; possibly TRBD1 or TRBD2 for D (7 bases each). The ends were cut back, 4 bases at V and 9 bases at J, with 16 bases in the middle. Germline CDR1 and CDR2: SGHTA and FQGNSA. The length of the CDR3 is 14 residues. The chain's CDR3 is CASSSQTGRGEQFF. As DNA, the CDR3 is TGTGCCAGCAGCTCCCAGACAGGGAGGGGTGAGCAGTTCTTC.